The clone carrying this T cell receptor beta chain is labeled medium-sized. Its antigen is undetermined. This sample is part of a study of vaccination and CD4 T cells after COVID-19. The Oncomine TCR Beta short-read assay sequenced DNA from cultured CD4+ T cells. TCRdb redid the calling of the PCR reads with MiXCR, one entry per CDR3 protein. Of 20,000 to 25,000 distinct CDR3 sequences listed, 45% to 55% were seen once; the top ten hold 13%. The time point here: late sampling 161 to 241 days after vaccination in three convalescent patients. Treatment noted: 10-day PBMC culture with coronavirus spike peptide pools or control peptides (ViraFEST assay). Per the germline V gene, CDR1 is SGHVS and CDR2 is FQNEAQ. The ends lost 8 bases at V and 1 base at J; junction bases unmatched: 8. The CDR3 is 16 residues long.

This sequence joins TRBV7-8 and TRBJ2-2; TRBD1 matches 9 bases. The specimen comprised CD4+ T cells from blood, cultured in vitro, sampled about 7 months after SARS-CoV-2 vaccination. This receptor was taken from a human donor who had recovered from COVID-19. Written as DNA, the CDR3 is TGTGCCAGCTGGAGGACAGGGGTCGTGAACACCGGGGAGCTGTTTTTT. The encoded protein is CASWRTGVVNTGELFF. Full variable domain (missing parts from reference TRBV7-8 and TRBJ2-2): GAGVSQSPRYKVAKRGQDVALRCDPISGHVSLFWYQQALGQGPEFLTYFQNEAQLDKSGLPSDRFFAERPEGSVSTLKIQRTQQEDSAVYLCASWRTGVVNTGELFFGEGSRLTVL.